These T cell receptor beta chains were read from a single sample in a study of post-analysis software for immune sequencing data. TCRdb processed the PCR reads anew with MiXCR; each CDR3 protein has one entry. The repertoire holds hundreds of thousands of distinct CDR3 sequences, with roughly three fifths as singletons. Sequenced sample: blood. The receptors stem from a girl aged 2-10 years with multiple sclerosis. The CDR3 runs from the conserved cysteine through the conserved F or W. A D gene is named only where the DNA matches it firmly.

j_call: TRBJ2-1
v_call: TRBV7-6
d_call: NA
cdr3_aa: CASSLSWGGQVYNEQFF

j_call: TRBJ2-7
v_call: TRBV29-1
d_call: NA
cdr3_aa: CSVELWGDYEQYF

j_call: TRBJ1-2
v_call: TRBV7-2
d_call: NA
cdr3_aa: CASSLMPRDGYTF

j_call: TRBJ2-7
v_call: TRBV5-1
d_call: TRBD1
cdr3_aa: CASSSYGTDYEQYF

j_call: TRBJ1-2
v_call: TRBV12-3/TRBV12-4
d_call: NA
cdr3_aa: CASSLVGGSGYTF

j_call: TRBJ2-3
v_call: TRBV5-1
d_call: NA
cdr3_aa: CASRGRASVDTQYF

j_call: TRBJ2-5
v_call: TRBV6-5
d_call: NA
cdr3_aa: CASRAGSPETQYF

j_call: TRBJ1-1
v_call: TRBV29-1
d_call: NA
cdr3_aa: CSVAGRLDTEAFF

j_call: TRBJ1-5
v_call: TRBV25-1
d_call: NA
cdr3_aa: CASSGDSVFSNQPQHF

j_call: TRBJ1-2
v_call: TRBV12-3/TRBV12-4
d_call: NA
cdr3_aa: CASSFERGAGSDGYTF

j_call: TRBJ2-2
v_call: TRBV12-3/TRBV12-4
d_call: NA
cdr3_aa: CASSLQLGTGELFF

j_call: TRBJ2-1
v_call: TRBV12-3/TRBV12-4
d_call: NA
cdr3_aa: CASSPTPNGLPEQFF

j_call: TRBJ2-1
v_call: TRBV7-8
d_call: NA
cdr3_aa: CASSSQGYNEQFF

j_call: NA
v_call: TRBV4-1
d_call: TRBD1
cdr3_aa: CASSQGLGQGIFYEQYF

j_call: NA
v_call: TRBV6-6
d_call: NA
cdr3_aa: CASTRDGTQYF

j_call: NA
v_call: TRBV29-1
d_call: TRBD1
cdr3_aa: CSVNFRGLVETQYF

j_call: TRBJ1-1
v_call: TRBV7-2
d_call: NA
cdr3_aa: CASSLDYVTEAFF

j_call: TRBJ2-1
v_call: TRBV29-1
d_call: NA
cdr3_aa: CSVWLGPSDNEQFF

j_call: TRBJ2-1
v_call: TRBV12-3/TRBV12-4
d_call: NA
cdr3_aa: CASSFGPYNEQFF